The subject of this entry is one TCR beta chain. No cognate antigen has been identified for it. Base qualities are not at hand, and no much larger clone is one base apart. The data derive from a study of radiation and T cells in renal cell carcinoma (dated by TCRdb to 2020 to 2021). In the study overall: A total of some 51 samples underwent TCR beta sequencing, made up of some 26 tumors and around 27 peripheral blood samples. The last blood draw happened 4 weeks after radiation, timed to coincide with nephrectomy. A total of 4 million to 5 million unique CDR3 nucleotide sequences, encoding 2,658,974 unique CDR3 amino acid sequences, were found across all 50 or so samples.

The sample's time point, from its label and the paper: blood 4 weeks post-SBRT, at nephrectomy. This sample's treatment or condition label indicates: 15 Gy SBRT to primary tumor, nephrectomy 4 weeks later. The samples were obtained from a clinical trial, where primary renal cell carcinomas were treated with 15 Gy stereotactic body radiation therapy and then removed by nephrectomy 4 weeks afterward. To follow tumor-enriched clonotypes, peripheral blood was collected serially from radiation-treated patients at baseline and again at 2 weeks and 4 weeks after SBRT. All patients had renal cell carcinoma with clear cell pathology. The QIAamp DNA Blood Mini Kit (Qiagen) was used to prepare genomic DNA for TCR sequencing. Samples were included in the analyses only if all quality control checks were passed. The CDR3 contains 15 residues, cysteine and phenylalanine counted. Only the CDR3 region is kept as DNA, spanning 45 bases read in frame from base 1. CDR1 and CDR2 are drawn from the germline V gene (reference sequence): MNHEY, SMNVEV. V trim: 2 bases; J trim: 7 bases; unmatched bases: 6.

TCR beta libraries were generated from genomic DNA with the immunoSEQ kit, following the manufacturer's recommendations. To prepare the libraries, a first multiplex PCR with proprietary primers was run, followed by a second PCR that added unique barcodes, and a bead cleanup was done after each round. Each sample batch included a kit-provided positive control reaction and a negative control reaction. The final libraries were assessed on an Agilent 4200 TapeStation D1000 ScreenTape, pooled by volume, and quantified by qPCR. Sequencing ran on an Illumina NextSeq500 with a MidOutput 150-cycle cartridge, using 156 Read1 and 15 Index1 cycles with kit custom primers. The pooled library was loaded at 1.0 pM, and roughly 18% PhiX control was spiked in. Per the original workflow: Vendor-processed data were analyzed in R, with a clonotype defined as all T cells sharing the same CDR3 nucleotide sequence. In the clone abundance analyses, frequencies were normalized to the 10,000 most abundant clones in each sample. Public T cell clones, averaging fewer than five per sample, were removed before analysis. A difference in abundance of at least 32-fold between compartments was used to define tumor-enriched and baseline blood-enriched clonotypes. A beta-binomial differential abundance model was used to identify clonotypes that expanded or contracted between blood time points. The Baroni-Urbani and Buser coefficient was used to measure tumor-blood repertoire similarity, and groups were compared with two-tailed Wilcoxon tests in R. TCRdb holds this immuneACCESS table with in-frame rearrangements only. Some clones are missing; in checked studies, unresolved V genes explain under half, and the rest has no known cause. That table gives V, J and clone size, and the DNA gave D and trimming. Counted in this sample were tens of thousands of clones; roughly 80% of them appeared once. The ten largest clonotypes hold roughly 2.2% of the sample.

The paper as a whole reports these results and caveats: Because no pretreatment tumor biopsies were available, whether clonotypes were present in the tumor at baseline could not be determined. In blood, the top tumor clonotypes increased between baseline and 2 weeks post-radiation and then shrank by 4 weeks, which suggests that tumor-resident clones expanded only transiently. Dynamics of the blood repertoire were not tracked past 4 weeks after treatment. The single-armed trial design could not address effects of radiation dose or scheduling on the TCR repertoire.

Sample: blood, taken from a patient whose treatment included radiotherapy and nephrectomy. This chain joins TRBV27 to TRBJ1-5; 9 central bases correspond to TRBD1. This sequence originates from a woman aged 55 to 70 with renal cell carcinoma. CDR3 loop: CASSLHRGRGQPQHF. The DNA reads TGTGCCAGCAGTTTACACAGGGGGCGCGGACAGCCCCAGCATTTT.